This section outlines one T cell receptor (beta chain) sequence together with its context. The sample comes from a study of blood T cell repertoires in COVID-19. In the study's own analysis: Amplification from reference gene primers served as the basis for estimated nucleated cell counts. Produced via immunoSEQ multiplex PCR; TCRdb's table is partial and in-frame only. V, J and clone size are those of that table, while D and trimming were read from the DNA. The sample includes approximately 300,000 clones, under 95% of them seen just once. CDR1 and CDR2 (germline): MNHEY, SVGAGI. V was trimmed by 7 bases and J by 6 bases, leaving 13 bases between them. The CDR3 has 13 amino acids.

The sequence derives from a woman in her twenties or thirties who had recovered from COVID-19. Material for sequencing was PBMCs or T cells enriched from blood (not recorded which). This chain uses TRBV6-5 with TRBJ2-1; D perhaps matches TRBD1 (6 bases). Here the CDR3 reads CASTQGYGNEQFF. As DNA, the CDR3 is TGTGCCAGCACCCAGGGGTACGGCAATGAGCAGTTCTTC.